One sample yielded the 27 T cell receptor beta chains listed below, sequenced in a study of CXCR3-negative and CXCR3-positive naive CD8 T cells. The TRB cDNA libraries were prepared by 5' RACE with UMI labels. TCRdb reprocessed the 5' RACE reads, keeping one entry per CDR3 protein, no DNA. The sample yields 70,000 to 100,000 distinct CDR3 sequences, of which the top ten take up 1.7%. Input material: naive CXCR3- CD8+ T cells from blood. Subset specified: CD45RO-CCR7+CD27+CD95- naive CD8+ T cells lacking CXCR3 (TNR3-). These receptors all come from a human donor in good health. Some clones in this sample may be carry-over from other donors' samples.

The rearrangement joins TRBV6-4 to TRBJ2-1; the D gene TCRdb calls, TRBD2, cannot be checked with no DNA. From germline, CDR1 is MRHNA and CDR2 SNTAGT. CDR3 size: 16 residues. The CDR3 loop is CASSDSTSGENNEQFF.

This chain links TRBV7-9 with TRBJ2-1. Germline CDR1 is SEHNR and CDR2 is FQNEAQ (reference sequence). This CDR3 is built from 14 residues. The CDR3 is CARSLIASVKSEFF.

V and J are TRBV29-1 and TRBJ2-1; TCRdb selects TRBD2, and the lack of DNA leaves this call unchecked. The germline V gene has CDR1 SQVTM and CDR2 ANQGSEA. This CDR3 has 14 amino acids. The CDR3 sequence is CSKLGTSGGNEQFF.

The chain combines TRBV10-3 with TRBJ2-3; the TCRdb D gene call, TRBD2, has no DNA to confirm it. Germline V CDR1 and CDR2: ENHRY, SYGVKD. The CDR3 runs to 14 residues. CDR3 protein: CAIMASGETDTQYF.

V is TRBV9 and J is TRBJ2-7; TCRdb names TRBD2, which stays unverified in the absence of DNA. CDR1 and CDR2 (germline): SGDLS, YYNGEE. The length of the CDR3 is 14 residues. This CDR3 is CASSVGTSNYEQYF.

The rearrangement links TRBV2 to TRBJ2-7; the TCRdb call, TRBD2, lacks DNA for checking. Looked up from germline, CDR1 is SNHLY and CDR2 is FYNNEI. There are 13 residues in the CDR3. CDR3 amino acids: CASRLRVPYEQYF.

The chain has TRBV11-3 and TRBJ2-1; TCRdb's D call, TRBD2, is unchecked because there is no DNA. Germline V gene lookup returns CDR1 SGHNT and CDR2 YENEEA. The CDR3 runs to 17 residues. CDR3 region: CASSLEPLAGGSNEQFF.

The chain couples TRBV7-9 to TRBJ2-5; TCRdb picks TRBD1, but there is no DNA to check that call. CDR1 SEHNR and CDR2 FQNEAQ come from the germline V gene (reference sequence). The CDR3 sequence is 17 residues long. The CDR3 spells CASSARDTGERQETQYF. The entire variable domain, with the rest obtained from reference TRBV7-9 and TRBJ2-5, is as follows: DTGVSQNPRHKITKRGQNVTFRCDPISEHNRLYWYRQTLGQGPEFLTYFQNEAQLEKSRLLSDRFSAERPKGSFSTLEIQRTEQGDSAMYLCASSARDTGERQETQYFGPGTRLLVL.

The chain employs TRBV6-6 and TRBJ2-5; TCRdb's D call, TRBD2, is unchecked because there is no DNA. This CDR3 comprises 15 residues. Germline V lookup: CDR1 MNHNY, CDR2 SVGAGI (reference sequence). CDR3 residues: CASSSLGQLQETQYF.

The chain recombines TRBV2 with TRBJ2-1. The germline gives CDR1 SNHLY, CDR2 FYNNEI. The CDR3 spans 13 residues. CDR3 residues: CASSGGTLVEQFF.

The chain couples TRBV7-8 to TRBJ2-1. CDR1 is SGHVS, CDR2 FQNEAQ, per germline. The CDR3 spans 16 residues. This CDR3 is CASSESVGGSYNEQFF.

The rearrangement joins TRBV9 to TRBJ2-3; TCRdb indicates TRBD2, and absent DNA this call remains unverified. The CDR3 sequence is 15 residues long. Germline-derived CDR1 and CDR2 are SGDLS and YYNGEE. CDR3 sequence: CASSVWGRFTDTQYF.

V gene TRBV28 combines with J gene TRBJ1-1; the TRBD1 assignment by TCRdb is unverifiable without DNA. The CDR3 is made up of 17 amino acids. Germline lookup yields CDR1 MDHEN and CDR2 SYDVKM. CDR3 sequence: CASKITPTGTGVTEAFF.

CDR3 in amino acids: CSVEAGGTGELFF. This chain links TRBV29-1 with TRBJ2-2; the TRBD2 assignment by TCRdb is unverifiable without DNA. The CDR3 length is 13 residues. The germline gives CDR1 SQVTM, CDR2 ANQGSEA.

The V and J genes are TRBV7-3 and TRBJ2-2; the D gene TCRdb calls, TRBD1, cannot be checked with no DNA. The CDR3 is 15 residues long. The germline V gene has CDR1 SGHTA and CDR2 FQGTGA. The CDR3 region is CASSSLRGDTGELFF.

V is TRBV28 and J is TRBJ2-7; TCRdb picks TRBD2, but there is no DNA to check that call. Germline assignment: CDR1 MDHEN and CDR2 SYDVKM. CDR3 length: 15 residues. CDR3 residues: CASSFRGALASSEYF.

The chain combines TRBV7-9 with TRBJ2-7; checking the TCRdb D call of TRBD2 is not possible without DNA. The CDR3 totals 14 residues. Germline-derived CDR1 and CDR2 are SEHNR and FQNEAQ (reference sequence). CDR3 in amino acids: CASSSRLDPYEQYF. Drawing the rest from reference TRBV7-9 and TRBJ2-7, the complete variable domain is DTGVSQNPRHKITKRGQNVTFRCDPISEHNRLYWYRQTLGQGPEFLTYFQNEAQLEKSRLLSDRFSAERPKGSFSTLEIQRTEQGDSAMYLCASSSRLDPYEQYFGPGTRLTVT.

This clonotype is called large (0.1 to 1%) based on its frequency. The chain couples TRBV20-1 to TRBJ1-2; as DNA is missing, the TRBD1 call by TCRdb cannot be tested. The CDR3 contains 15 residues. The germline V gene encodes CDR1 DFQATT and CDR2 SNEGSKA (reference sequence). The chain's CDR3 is CSARDLGGINYGYTF.

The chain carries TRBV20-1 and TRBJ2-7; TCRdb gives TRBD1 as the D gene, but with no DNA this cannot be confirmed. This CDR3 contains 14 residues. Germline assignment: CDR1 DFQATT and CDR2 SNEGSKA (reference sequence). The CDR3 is CSARVGGTAYEQYF.

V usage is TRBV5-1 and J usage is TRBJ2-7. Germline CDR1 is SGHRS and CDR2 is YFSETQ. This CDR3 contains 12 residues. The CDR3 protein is CASSPTDFEQYF. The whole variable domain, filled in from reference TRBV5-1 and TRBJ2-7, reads KAGVTQTPRYLIKTRGQQVTLSCSPISGHRSVSWYQQTPGQGLQFLFEYFSETQRNKGNFPGRFSGRQFSNSRSEMNVSTLELGDSALYLCASSPTDFEQYFGPGTRLTVT.

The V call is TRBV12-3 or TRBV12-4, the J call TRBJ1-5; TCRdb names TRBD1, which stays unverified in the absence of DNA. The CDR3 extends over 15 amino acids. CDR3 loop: CASSPPGTGNQPQHF.

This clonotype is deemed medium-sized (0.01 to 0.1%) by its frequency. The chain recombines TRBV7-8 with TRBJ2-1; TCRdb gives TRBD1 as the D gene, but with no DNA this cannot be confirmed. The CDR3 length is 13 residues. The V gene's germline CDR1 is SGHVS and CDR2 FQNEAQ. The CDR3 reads CASSTTGINEQFF.

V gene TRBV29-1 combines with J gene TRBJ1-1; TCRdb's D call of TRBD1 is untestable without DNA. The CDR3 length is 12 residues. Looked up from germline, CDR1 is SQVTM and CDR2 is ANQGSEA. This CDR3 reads CSVESWTLVAFF.

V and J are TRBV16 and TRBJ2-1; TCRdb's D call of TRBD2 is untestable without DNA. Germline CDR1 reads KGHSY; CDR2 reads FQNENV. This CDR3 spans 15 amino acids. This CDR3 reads CASSQSALAAIEQFF. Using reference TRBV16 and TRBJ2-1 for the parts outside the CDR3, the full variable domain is GEEVAQTPKHLVRGEGQKAKLYCAPIKGHSYVFWYQQVLKNEFKFLISFQNENVFDETGMPKERFSAKCLPNSPCSLEIQATKLEDSAVYFCASSQSALAAIEQFFGPGTRLTVL.

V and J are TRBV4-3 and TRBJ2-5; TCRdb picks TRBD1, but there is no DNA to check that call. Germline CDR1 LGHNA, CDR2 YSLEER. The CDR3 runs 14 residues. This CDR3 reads CASSQGQYQETQYF.

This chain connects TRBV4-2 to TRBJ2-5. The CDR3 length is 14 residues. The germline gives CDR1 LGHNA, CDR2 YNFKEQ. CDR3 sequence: CASSQDRTEETQYF.

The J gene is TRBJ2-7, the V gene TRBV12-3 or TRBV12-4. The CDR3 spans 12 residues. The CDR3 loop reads CASSLYPSEQYF.